The 26 T cell receptor beta chains listed next were all sequenced from one sample in a study of cytomegalovirus exposure and HLA in healthy donors. With 60 Vbeta and 13 Jbeta primers, the PCR was carried out. Produced via immunoSEQ multiplex PCR; TCRdb's table is partial and in-frame only. This table holds roughly 200,000 clones, 77% found once. What was sequenced was PBMCs. Receptors originate from a woman between 55 and 75 years old in good health and CMV-seropositive.

This clone was picked up a small number of times. CDR3 region: CASRSQGGDYEQYF. The CDR3 DNA sequence: TGTGCCAGCAGATCACAAGGAGGCGACTACGAGCAGTACTTC. The chain recombines TRBV28 with TRBJ2-7, with D tentatively TRBD2 (5 bases). Deletions cut 6 bases from V and 3 bases from J, with 15 bases between. Germline CDR1 reads MDHEN; CDR2 reads SYDVKM. The length of the CDR3 is 14 residues.

The J gene is TRBJ2-7, the V gene TRBV28; D is unresolved. Trimming took off 3 bases at V and 3 bases at J, with 6 bases between the two ends. The CDR3 loop spans 12 amino acids. Germline loops: CDR1 MDHEN, CDR2 SYDVKM. The CDR3 reads CASSLRRYEQYF. The CDR3 DNA is TGTGCCAGCAGTTTGAGGCGCTACGAGCAGTACTTC.

The chain is built from TRBV5-1 and TRBJ1-2; D gene unclear. There are 14 residues in the CDR3. Germline assignment: CDR1 SGHRS and CDR2 YFSETQ. Trimming removed 2 bases at V and 1 base at J, with 9 bases between. Here the CDR3 DNA reads TGCGCCAGCAGCTTTTCTGCACTTAACTATGGCTACACCTTC. This gives the protein CASSFSALNYGYTF.

This rearrangement joins TRBV6-1 to TRBJ2-7, with a weak D call TRBD1 (5 bases). There are 14 residues in the CDR3. The germline gives CDR1 MNHNS, CDR2 SASEGT. The V end lost 3 bases, the J end lost 5 bases, and 14 bases lay between the germline ends. CDR3 bases: TGTGCCAGCAGTGATTTGGGGCAGGGCCACGAGCAGTACTTC. Protein: CASSDLGQGHEQYF.

The V gene is TRBV2, the J gene TRBJ1-5; 8 bases agree with TRBD1. The V and J ends lost 5 bases and 2 bases, in that order; junction bases with no gene match: 5. Germline V gene lookup returns CDR1 SNHLY and CDR2 FYNNEI. This CDR3 region has 15 residues. CDR3 DNA sequence: TGTGCCAGCAGTCAGGACAGGGTTGGCAATCAGCCCCAGCATTTT. Its protein is CASSQDRVGNQPQHF.

The rearrangement uses TRBV7-3 and TRBJ1-2; TRBD1 aligns across 8 bases. V lost 4 bases to trimming and J lost 4 bases; unmatched junction nucleotides: 2. Germline CDR1 reads SGHTA; CDR2 reads FQGTGA. The CDR3 is 13 amino acids. As DNA, the CDR3 is TGTGCCAGCAGCTCCGGACAGGGCTATGGCTACACCTTC. Protein: CASSSGQGYGYTF.

V and J are TRBV5-1 and TRBJ2-3; no firm D call. The germline V and J ends were trimmed by 4 bases and 2 bases, with 8 bases remaining between them. The CDR3 totals 13 residues. CDR1 and CDR2 from the germline V gene are SGHRS and YFSETQ. This chain's CDR3 is CASSPGSTDTQYF. CDR3 DNA sequence: TGCGCCAGCAGCCCCGGGTCCACAGATACGCAGTATTTT.

The rearrangement joins TRBV7-2 to TRBJ2-7; D might be TRBD1 (6 bases). The germline V and J ends were trimmed by 4 bases and 5 bases, with 12 bases remaining between them. There are 13 residues in the CDR3. From germline, CDR1 is SGHTA and CDR2 FQGNSA. The CDR3 region is CASSSPGAHEQYF. CDR3 nucleotide sequence: TGTGCCAGCAGCTCCCCAGGGGCCCACGAGCAGTACTTC.

This chain uses TRBV5-4 with TRBJ1-6, with TRBD1 identical over 7 bases. This CDR3 is built from 15 residues. Losses at the gene ends were 2 bases for V and 7 bases for J; bases not matched to a gene: 6. The V gene's germline CDR1 is SGHNT and CDR2 YYREEE (reference sequence). The CDR3 reads CASSFRTGGNSPLHF. The CDR3 nucleotides are TGTGCCAGCAGCTTCCGGACAGGAGGGAATTCACCCCTCCACTTT.

J is TRBJ2-7 and V is TRBV6-5; the D gene is possibly TRBD1 (6 bases). Germline V gives CDR1 MNHEY, CDR2 SVGAGI. The CDR3 consists of 12 residues. V lost 10 bases and J 5 bases, leaving 15 bases between the germline ends. The CDR3 here is CATSYNRDEQYF. In DNA, the CDR3 is TGTGCCACCTCCTACAACAGGGACGAGCAGTACTTC.

CDR3 nucleotide sequence: TGTGCCAGCAGTCTACAGACAGGGCGAGGCTACACCTTC. Translated, it gives CASSLQTGRGYTF. The chain employs TRBV27 and TRBJ1-2; 7 bases map to TRBD1. The CDR3 length is 13 residues. Germline V gene sequence: CDR1 MNHEY, CDR2 SMNVEV (reference sequence). With 5 bases clipped from V and 8 bases from J, the junction kept 8 bases outside the gene matches.

The count of this clone is one. This chain joins TRBV27 and TRBJ2-5, with 12 nucleotides matching TRBD2. Trimming cost V 2 bases and J 4 bases; bases outside gene matches: 11. There are 18 residues in the CDR3. CDR1 and CDR2 (germline): MNHEY, SMNVEV (reference sequence). The CDR3 here is CASSLRRTSGVSGETQYF. CDR3 DNA: TGTGCCAGCAGTTTAAGGCGGACTAGCGGGGTCTCTGGAGAGACCCAGTACTTC.

The CDR3 sequence: CASSLDPVTGTGGEQYF. The DNA for the CDR3 is TGCGCCAGCAGCTTGGACCCCGTGACCGGGACAGGGGGGGAGCAGTACTTC. V gene TRBV5-1 combines with J gene TRBJ2-7; 11 bases agree with TRBD1. The CDR3 is 17 amino acids. Losses at the gene ends were 0 bases for V and 7 bases for J; bases not matched to a gene: 12. Germline V gene data show CDR1 as SGHRS and CDR2 as YFSETQ.

Concerning this clone itself: The junction departs from germline at one end; a sequencing error may be responsible. The chain uses TRBV7-9 and TRBJ2-7; 7 bases match TRBD1. Germline CDR1 is SEHNR and CDR2 is FQNEAQ (reference sequence). The CDR3 runs 15 residues. The DNA of the CDR3 is TGTTCCAGCAGCTTAGGGCCAGGGGGTAGCTACGAGCAGTACTTC. Translated: CSSSLGPGGSYEQYF.

V and J are TRBV7-2 and TRBJ1-2, with D possibly TRBD1 on 6 matching bases. This CDR3 spans 15 amino acids. The V end was cut by 1 base, the J end by 3 bases, with 12 bases between. Germline V gives CDR1 SGHTA, CDR2 FQGNSA. This CDR3 reads CASSLGGGGDYGYTF. The CDR3, as DNA: TGTGCCAGCAGCTTAGGAGGGGGGGGAGACTATGGCTACACCTTC.

This chain links TRBV7-3 with TRBJ2-2, with a possible D match to TRBD2 (5 bases). Trimming removed 4 bases at V and 0 bases at J, with 15 bases between. The CDR3 has 17 amino acids. Germline CDR1 and CDR2: SGHTA and FQGTGA. The CDR3 here is CASSSRSSGTNTGELFF. The CDR3 coding sequence is TGTGCCAGCAGCTCACGTTCTTCGGGAACGAACACCGGGGAGCTGTTTTTT.

A few counts support this clone. The chain combines TRBV29-1 with TRBJ2-5; possible D gene TRBD1, 5 bases. V lost 3 bases, J lost 7 bases, and 12 bases lay in between. The germline gives CDR1 SQVTM, CDR2 ANQGSEA. The CDR3 length is 12 residues. CDR3 protein: CSVESRQGTQYF. Written as DNA, the CDR3 is TGCAGCGTTGAGAGCAGGCAGGGGACCCAGTACTTC.

The chain has TRBV28 and TRBJ2-3, with D unresolved. Germline-derived CDR1 and CDR2 are MDHEN and SYDVKM. The CDR3 sequence is 15 residues long. Trimming pared 3 bases from V and 2 bases from J, leaving 12 bases between. As DNA, the CDR3 is TGTGCCAGCAGTTTGGCGGCTTCCCACACAGATACGCAGTATTTT. Its translation: CASSLAASHTDTQYF. Supplemented by reference TRBV28 and TRBJ2-3, the full variable domain reads DVKVTQSSRYLVKRTGEKVFLECVQDMDHENMFWYRQDPGLGLRLIYFSYDVKMKEKGDIPEGYSVSREKKERFSLILESASTNQTSMYLCASSLAASHTDTQYFGPGTRLTVL.

This chain connects TRBV6-1 to TRBJ2-3; 10 bases line up with TRBD1. J was trimmed by 2 bases and V by 1 base; bases with no gene match: 0. Germline V gene lookup returns CDR1 MNHNS and CDR2 SASEGT. CDR3 length equals 15 residues. CDR3 DNA: TGTGCCAGCAGTGAAGGACAGGGGGCCACAGATACGCAGTATTTT. This gives the protein CASSEGQGATDTQYF.

V gene TRBV19 combines with J gene TRBJ1-2, with 7 bases aligning to TRBD1. The CDR3 runs to 12 residues. The V segment lost 5 bases and the J segment 13 bases; nucleotides outside the gene matches: 10. Germline V gene sequence: CDR1 LNHDA, CDR2 SQIVND (reference sequence). Here the CDR3 reads CASSPRDSGGTF. In DNA, the CDR3 is TGTGCCAGTAGTCCCCGGGACAGCGGCGGCACCTTC. The whole variable domain, remainder taken from reference TRBV19 and TRBJ1-2, is DGGITQSPKYLFRKEGQNVTLSCEQNLNHDAMYWYRQDPGQGLRLIYYSQIVNDFQKGDIAEGYSVSREKKESFPLTVTSAQKNPTAFYLCASSPRDSGGTFGSGTRLTVV.

This clone turned up a few times. The chain recombines TRBV5-6 with TRBJ1-4; D call uncertain. CDR3 length: 13 residues. Germline values: CDR1 SGHDT, CDR2 YYEEEE. The V and J ends lost 3 bases and 8 bases respectively, with 11 bases between them. CDR3 in amino acids: CASSSKGGEKLFF. DNA for the CDR3: TGTGCCAGCAGCTCAAAGGGCGGGGAAAAACTGTTTTTT. Full variable domain (outside the CDR3, taken from reference TRBV5-6 and TRBJ1-4): DAGVTQSPTHLIKTRGQQVTLRCSPKSGHDTVSWYQQALGQGPQFIFQYYEEEERQRGNFPDRFSGHQFPNYSSELNVNALLLGDSALYLCASSSKGGEKLFFGSGTQLSVL.

V usage is TRBV5-4 and J usage is TRBJ2-6, with a possible D match to TRBD1 (6 bases). This CDR3 region has 17 residues. The V gene lost 2 bases and the J gene lost 0 bases, with 12 bases spanning the gap. The germline V gene encodes CDR1 SGHNT and CDR2 YYREEE (reference sequence). The CDR3 is CASSLGGRSSGANVLTF. The CDR3 DNA sequence: TGTGCCAGCAGCTTAGGGGGACGGTCCTCTGGGGCCAACGTCCTGACTTTC.

The CDR3 DNA reads TGTGCCAGTAGTCCCGCCGGGATAGGGACTAGGCAGTTCTTC. Amino acids: CASSPAGIGTRQFF. The chain combines TRBV19 with TRBJ2-1, with TRBD2 matching 8 bases. With 5 bases clipped from V and 12 bases from J, the junction kept 12 bases outside the gene matches. The CDR3 has 14 amino acids. Germline CDR1 LNHDA, CDR2 SQIVND (reference sequence).

The rearrangement uses TRBV5-4 and TRBJ2-1, with a possible D match to TRBD1 (5 bases). Germline-derived CDR1 and CDR2 are SGHNT and YYREEE (reference sequence). CDR3 length equals 14 residues. Trimming stripped 7 bases from V and 0 bases from J, with 11 bases between. As DNA, the CDR3 is TGTGCCAGCGGCAAGACAGACTCCTACAATGAGCAGTTCTTC. Translating it yields CASGKTDSYNEQFF.

The genes are TRBV10-3 and TRBJ1-2; the D gene is possibly TRBD1 (6 bases). Trimming cost V 4 bases and J 7 bases, with 13 bases left between them. Germline CDR1 reads ENHRY; CDR2 reads SYGVKD. The length of the CDR3 is 13 residues. The CDR3 loop is CAISAGTRGGYTF. The CDR3 DNA is TGTGCCATCAGTGCCGGGACCAGGGGTGGCTACACCTTC.

This clone has more than one count but fewer than ten. V gene TRBV19 combines with J gene TRBJ2-2, with 8 bases identical to TRBD1. The CDR3 is 15 residues long. Germline CDR1 LNHDA, CDR2 SQIVND (reference sequence). J lost 1 base, V lost 4 bases, and 2 bases had no gene match. In DNA, the CDR3 is TGTGCCAGTAGTAAGGGACAGGTGAACACCGGGGAGCTGTTTTTT. Translating gives CASSKGQVNTGELFF. Full variable domain (outside the CDR3, taken from reference TRBV19 and TRBJ2-2): DGGITQSPKYLFRKEGQNVTLSCEQNLNHDAMYWYRQDPGQGLRLIYYSQIVNDFQKGDIAEGYSVSREKKESFPLTVTSAQKNPTAFYLCASSKGQVNTGELFFGEGSRLTVL.